The 11 T cell receptor beta chains given below trace back to one sample, sequenced in a study of post-analysis software for immune sequencing data. These receptors' targets are unknown. Built from TCR beta cDNA, the libraries had unique molecular identifiers in them. MiXCR was run by TCRdb on the PCR reads, yielding one entry per CDR3 protein. The sample consists of about 200,000 distinct CDR3 sequences, around 30% of them appearing once. General study points: Higher frequency in patients than in controls was seen for about five TRBV segments, with TRBV5-6, TRBV5-1 and TRBV20-1 among them.

Sample: blood. All receptors derive from a girl aged 2-17 years with multiple sclerosis.

Points on this clonotype: Possible read error: a much larger clone is one base away. The V call is TRBV6-4, the J call TRBJ2-7, with D possibly matching TRBD2 (7 bases). Germline assignment: CDR1 MRHNA and CDR2 SNTAGT. V lost 2 bases, J lost 7 bases, and 18 bases lay in between. The CDR3 contains 15 residues. DNA of the CDR3: TGTGCCAGCAGTGACGGGGGGGCCGCCCGGAATGAGCAGTACTTC. Translating gives CASSDGGAARNEQYF.

The chain links TRBV29-1 to TRBJ2-5, with TRBD1 matching over 9 bases. Unmatched junction bases numbered 4, after V lost 6 bases and J lost 2 bases. The CDR3 extends over 13 amino acids. The germline V gene encodes CDR1 SQVTM and CDR2 ANQGSEA. The CDR3 coding sequence is TGCAGCGTAAACAGGGGGCGGCAAGAGACCCAGTACTTC. Translation gives CSVNRGRQETQYF.

This clonotype was seen a few times. The J gene is TRBJ2-2, the V gene TRBV7-9; D assignment may be TRBD1 or TRBD2 (5 bases each). Trimming shortened V by 0 bases and J by 6 bases, and 11 bases separated the two germline ends. This CDR3 contains 15 residues. The V gene's germline CDR1 is SEHNR and CDR2 FQNEAQ (reference sequence). The chain's CDR3 is CASSLAGTRPGELFF. In nucleotides, the CDR3 is TGTGCCAGCAGCTTAGCCGGGACGAGACCCGGGGAGCTGTTTTTT.

This clonotype has at least ten counts. DNA for the CDR3: TGCAGTGCTGTACTAGCGGGAGGTCCCGCGCGGCAGTACTTC. Translating it yields CSAVLAGGPARQYF. The rearrangement links TRBV20-1 to TRBJ2-5, with TRBD2 identical over 12 bases. The CDR3 covers 14 residues. The trim removed 5 bases at V and 11 bases at J, leaving 12 bases unmatched. Germline loops: CDR1 DFQATT, CDR2 SNEGSKA (reference sequence).

The chain uses TRBV2 and TRBJ2-3, with D maybe TRBD2 (5 bases). This CDR3 spans 12 amino acids. The V gene lost 5 bases and the J gene lost 10 bases, with 13 bases spanning the gap. CDR1 and CDR2 from the germline V gene are SNHLY and FYNNEI. The CDR3 DNA reads TGTGCCAGCAGTCCCGACTACGGCGCGCAGTATTTT. Translating it yields CASSPDYGAQYF.

About this clonotype itself: With a much larger clone just one base away, this may be a read error. The V gene is TRBV2, the J gene TRBJ2-3; the D is unclear. Germline loops: CDR1 SNHLY, CDR2 FYNNEI. The CDR3 is made up of 14 amino acids. Trimming stripped 8 bases from V and 2 bases from J, with 14 bases between. DNA of the CDR3: TGTGCCAGCTCCCCATCGGTTATCACAGATACGCAGTATTTT. It specifies CASSPSVITDTQYF.

The genes are TRBV28 and TRBJ1-5; no clear D. The CDR3 runs to 11 residues. Germline-derived CDR1 and CDR2 are MDHEN and SYDVKM. V was shortened by 7 bases and J by 11 bases, with 12 bases between the two germline ends. The CDR3 spells CASTSDLAQHF. The CDR3 DNA sequence: TGTGCCAGCACCTCAGACCTGGCCCAGCATTTT. Drawing the rest from reference TRBV28 and TRBJ1-5, the complete variable domain is DVKVTQSSRYLVKRTGEKVFLECVQDMDHENMFWYRQDPGLGLRLIYFSYDVKMKEKGDIPEGYSVSREKKERFSLILESASTNQTSMYLCASTSDLAQHFGDGTRLSIL.

There are a few counts of this clonotype. The J gene is TRBJ1-2, the V gene TRBV30; no definite D call. The germline gives CDR1 GTSNPN, CDR2 SVGIG (reference sequence). This CDR3 is built from 13 residues. V gave up 2 bases and J gave up 4 bases, with 11 bases separating them. The CDR3 protein is CAWSRLGPYGYTF. The CDR3 DNA reads TGTGCCTGGAGTAGGCTAGGTCCCTATGGCTACACCTTC.

In the case of this clonotype: This may be a read error, as it is one base from a much larger clone. The gene calls are TRBV28 and TRBJ2-4, with TRBD2 matching 10 bases. Trimming cost V 5 bases and J 13 bases; bases outside gene matches: 14. There are 15 residues in the CDR3. Germline V lookup: CDR1 MDHEN, CDR2 SYDVKM. The CDR3 is CASSAWTSGYNEQYF. Here the CDR3 DNA reads TGTGCCAGCAGTGCTTGGACTAGCGGCTACAATGAGCAGTACTTC.

This clonotype was seen more than once but under ten times. Germline and junction disagree at one end, which may indicate a read error. V is TRBV5-1 and J is TRBJ1-2; TRBD1 might be the D (5 bases). The CDR3 length is 14 residues. Germline V gene lookup returns CDR1 SGHRS and CDR2 YFSETQ. The CDR3 reads CACSPGAGNYGYTF. In DNA form, the CDR3 reads TGCGCCTGCAGCCCTGGGGCGGGGAACTATGGCTACACCTTC. The full variable domain, its missing parts supplied by reference TRBV5-1 and TRBJ1-2, is KAGVTQTPRYLIKTRGQQVTLSCSPISGHRSVSWYQQTPGQGLQFLFEYFSETQRNKGNFPGRFSGRQFSNSRSEMNVSTLELGDSALYLCACSPGAGNYGYTFGSGTRLTVV.

Many counts were recorded for this clonotype. V usage is TRBV6-2 or TRBV6-3 and J usage is TRBJ1-2; the D gene is possibly TRBD1 (5 bases). CDR1 is MNHEY and CDR2 is SVGEGT in the germline V gene. Deletions cut 1 base from V and 7 bases from J, with 7 bases between. The CDR3 totals 12 residues. CDR3 DNA sequence: TGTGCCAGCAGTTACTTCGGGACTGGCTACACCTTC. Translation: CASSYFGTGYTF.